Listed here are 27 T cell receptor beta chains from one sample, sequenced in a study of beta chain features in type 1 diabetes. Study-level findings and limits: Among all four CD4+ subsets, Type 1 diabetes patients had TCRB CDR3s that were moderately but significantly shorter.

The antigens of these receptors remain unknown. Expressed TCRB transcripts were sequenced because the entire RNA isolate underwent reverse transcription. Here immunoSEQ multiplex PCR was the method, and the copy in TCRdb shows in-frame clones only, minus some. The table includes 130,000 to 150,000 clones, about 13% detected once. The sample consisted of central memory CD4+ T cells from blood. The receptors here all came from a man aged 18-30 years with type 1 diabetes.

With regard to this clone: The same CDR3 can be traced to other DNA sequences in this sample. The chain employs TRBV7-9 and TRBJ1-2, with a possible D match to TRBD1 (6 bases). Germline V lookup: CDR1 SEHNR, CDR2 FQNEAQ (reference sequence). The CDR3 spans 16 residues. The V end was cut by 0 bases, the J end by 0 bases, with 11 bases between. CDR3 amino acids: CASSLAQGTANYGYTF. CDR3 nucleotide sequence: TGTGCCAGCAGCTTAGCTCAGGGGACGGCTAACTATGGCTACACCTTC.

This clone was detected many times. The rearrangement joins TRBV28 to TRBJ1-2, with D unresolved. V lost 4 bases and J 7 bases, leaving 19 bases between the germline ends. The CDR3 has 15 residues. The germline V gene encodes CDR1 MDHEN and CDR2 SYDVKM. CDR3 sequence reads: CASSSGRRGRGGYTF. The CDR3 region has the DNA TGTGCCAGCAGTTCCGGGCGCCGTGGCCGCGGTGGCTACACCTTC.

This clone occurred a few times. The genes are TRBV5-1 and TRBJ2-3; D ambiguous. CDR3 size: 15 residues. The V gene's germline CDR1 is SGHRS and CDR2 YFSETQ. Trimming pared 5 bases from V and 2 bases from J, leaving 15 bases between. The CDR3 protein is CASSFEVPSTDTQYF. CDR3 DNA sequence: TGCGCCAGCAGTTTCGAGGTCCCCTCCACAGATACGCAGTATTTT.

This clone was counted between two and nine times. The chain couples TRBV7-9 to TRBJ1-4; D not certain. This CDR3 contains 15 residues. V was pared by 0 bases and J by 4 bases, with 9 bases between. Germline V lookup: CDR1 SEHNR, CDR2 FQNEAQ (reference sequence). The CDR3 sequence: CASSLAVRVNEKLFF. CDR3 in DNA: TGTGCCAGCAGCTTAGCGGTCCGGGTTAATGAAAAACTGTTTTTT.

The chain employs TRBV11-1 and TRBJ2-2; TRBD2 matches 8 bases. Germline V gives CDR1 SGHAT, CDR2 FQDESV (reference sequence). Trimming removed 5 bases from V and 3 bases from J; junction bases left unmatched: 8. The CDR3 is made up of 16 amino acids. The CDR3 here is CASSPLSGGDTGELFF. The CDR3 bases are TGTGCCAGCAGCCCCCTGAGCGGGGGTGACACCGGGGAGCTGTTTTTT.

The table lists this clone with a few counts. V usage is TRBV30 and J usage is TRBJ1-4; TRBD1 is a possible D gene (5 bases). Germline CDR1 GTSNPN, CDR2 SVGIG (reference sequence). The CDR3 consists of 14 residues. V was clipped by 2 bases and J by 5 bases, with 12 bases between them. The CDR3 loop reads CAWSLGAENEKLFF. The CDR3 coding sequence is TGTGCCTGGAGTCTTGGGGCAGAAAATGAAAAACTGTTTTTT.

The chain combines TRBV4-1 with TRBJ1-6; no firm D call. Looked up from germline, CDR1 is MGHRA and CDR2 is YSYEKL. Trimming stripped 0 bases from V and 9 bases from J, with 12 bases between. The CDR3 has 15 amino acids. This chain's CDR3 is CASSQDKAAGSPLHF. The CDR3 DNA sequence: TGCGCCAGCAGCCAAGATAAGGCGGCAGGTTCACCCCTCCACTTT.

This clone was counted a few times. CDR3 in amino acids: CASSVEGQETQYF. DNA of the CDR3: TGTGCCAGCAGTGTCGAGGGACAAGAGACCCAGTACTTC. The genes are TRBV2 and TRBJ2-5; D is possibly TRBD2 (5 bases). CDR3 length: 13 residues. Per the germline V gene, CDR1 is SNHLY and CDR2 is FYNNEI. With 4 bases removed from V and 2 bases from J, the gap between germline ends came to 8 bases.

This clone appeared once. J is TRBJ2-3 and V is TRBV5-6; possibly TRBD2 for D (6 bases). Germline values: CDR1 SGHDT, CDR2 YYEEEE. The length of the CDR3 is 15 residues. V shed 3 bases and J shed 5 bases, with 16 bases lying between them. CDR3 in amino acids: CASSSQKGAGDTQYF. The CDR3 bases are TGTGCCAGCAGCTCCCAGAAGGGAGCGGGAGATACGCAGTATTTT. Full variable domain (outside the CDR3, taken from reference TRBV5-6 and TRBJ2-3): DAGVTQSPTHLIKTRGQQVTLRCSPKSGHDTVSWYQQALGQGPQFIFQYYEEEERQRGNFPDRFSGHQFPNYSSELNVNALLLGDSALYLCASSSQKGAGDTQYFGPGTRLTVL.

The CDR3 DNA reads TGTGCCACCAGCAGCACCCCCAGCAGGGAAAAACTGTTTTTT. Amino acids: CATSSTPSREKLFF. This sequence joins TRBV15 and TRBJ1-4; D unclear. Germline lookup yields CDR1 LNHNV and CDR2 YYDKDF (reference sequence). This CDR3 has 14 residues. V gave up 3 bases and J gave up 8 bases, with 13 bases separating them. The complete variable domain, with remaining parts taken from reference TRBV15 and TRBJ1-4, reads DAMVIQNPRYQVTQFGKPVTLSCSQTLNHNVMYWYQQKSSQAPKLLFHYYDKDFNNEADTPDNFQSRRPNTSFCFLDIRSPGLGDTAMYLCATSSTPSREKLFFGSGTQLSVL.

This clone was seen ten or more times. This rearrangement joins TRBV9 to TRBJ1-1; D not resolved. Trimming removed 3 bases at V and 3 bases at J, with 12 bases between. The CDR3 sequence is 14 residues long. CDR1 and CDR2 from the germline V gene are SGDLS and YYNGEE. DNA for the CDR3: TGTGCCAGCAGCGCCCAGGTTGGAGACACTGAAGCTTTCTTT. Its protein is CASSAQVGDTEAFF.

The chain combines TRBV9 with TRBJ2-2, with 8 bases that match TRBD1. Trimming took 4 bases from V and 6 from J; bases not matched to a gene: 11. Germline V gene sequence: CDR1 SGDLS, CDR2 YYNGEE. The CDR3 consists of 16 residues. CDR3 sequence (DNA): TGTGCCAGCAGCTTCGTAGGACAGGGTGTCGCCGGGGAGCTGTTTTTT. Protein: CASSFVGQGVAGELFF.

For the CDR3, the DNA is TGCAGCGTTTACGGACAGGGGCACACTGAAGCTTTCTTT. Translation: CSVYGQGHTEAFF. The rearrangement joins TRBV29-1 to TRBJ1-1; 9 nucleotides line up with TRBD1. CDR1 is SQVTM and CDR2 is ANQGSEA in the germline V gene. The CDR3 spans 13 residues. V lost 5 bases and J lost 3; bases outside the gene matches: 4.

CDR3 in DNA: TGTGCCAGCAGCAGACAGGGATCGTCCGGGGAGCTGTTTTTT. Translating it yields CASSRQGSSGELFF. The rearrangement joins TRBV6-6 to TRBJ2-2; TRBD1 matches at 7 bases. The CDR3 covers 14 residues. Germline V gene data show CDR1 as MNHNY and CDR2 as SVGAGI (reference sequence). The V segment lost 6 bases and the J segment 6 bases; nucleotides outside the gene matches: 7.

The chain has TRBV9 and TRBJ2-5; D is uncertain. V lost 4 bases and J 2 bases, leaving 9 bases between the germline ends. This CDR3 is 13 amino acids long. Germline assignment: CDR1 SGDLS and CDR2 YYNGEE. The CDR3 coding sequence is TGTGCCAGCAGCCGACCAAAACAAGAGACCCAGTACTTC. This codes for CASSRPKQETQYF. Combining the CDR3 with reference TRBV9 and TRBJ2-5 gives the whole variable domain DSGVTQTPKHLITATGQRVTLRCSPRSGDLSVYWYQQSLDQGLQFLIQYYNGEERAKGNILERFSAQQFPDLHSELNLSSLELGDSALYFCASSRPKQETQYFGPGTRLLVL.

This clone has more than one count but fewer than ten. The chain combines TRBV14 with TRBJ1-5; D is ambiguous. CDR1 and CDR2 from the germline V gene are SGHDN and FVKESK. The V end lost 2 bases, the J end lost 12 bases, and 11 bases lay between the germline ends. The CDR3 has 12 amino acids. CDR3 sequence reads: CASSQSGWVQHF. The DNA for the CDR3 is TGTGCCAGCAGCCAATCCGGATGGGTCCAGCATTTT.

This chain links TRBV7-8 with TRBJ1-5; 7 bases match TRBD1. Losses at the gene ends were 1 base for V and 5 bases for J; bases not matched to a gene: 5. Germline V gene sequence: CDR1 SGHVS, CDR2 FQNEAQ. This CDR3 has 15 amino acids. CDR3 coding DNA: TGTGCCAGCAGCTTAGGGACAGGCACCGATCAGCCCCAGCATTTT. Translation gives CASSLGTGTDQPQHF.

Only a few counts were recorded for this clone. CDR3 in DNA: TGTGCCAGCAGTGAAGGGACAGACTATGGCTACACCTTC. This gives the protein CASSEGTDYGYTF. The chain couples TRBV2 to TRBJ1-2; D may be TRBD1 (6 bases). This CDR3 is 13 amino acids long. Looked up from germline, CDR1 is SNHLY and CDR2 is FYNNEI. V lost 1 base and J lost 3, with 6 bases in between. The full variable domain, completed using reference TRBV2 and TRBJ1-2, is EPEVTQTPSHQVTQMGQEVILRCVPISNHLYFYWYRQILGQKVEFLVSFYNNEISEKSEIFDDQFSVERPDGSNFTLKIRSTKLEDSAMYFCASSEGTDYGYTFGSGTRLTVV.

The V call is TRBV30, the J call TRBJ1-6; D call uncertain. Per the germline V gene, CDR1 is GTSNPN and CDR2 is SVGIG (reference sequence). Trimming removed 0 bases at V and 14 bases at J, with 20 bases between. This CDR3 spans 15 amino acids. As DNA, the CDR3 is TGTGCCTGGAGTGTACGTGTGCCGCTGGTCAAGTCCCTCCACTTT. Its translation: CAWSVRVPLVKSLHF.

The genes are TRBV14 and TRBJ1-1; 8 nucleotides agree with TRBD1. The germline V gene encodes CDR1 SGHDN and CDR2 FVKESK. J gave up 1 base and V 8 bases, and 3 bases lay outside the gene matches. The CDR3 totals 13 residues. The CDR3 loop is CASQGQANTEAFF. The CDR3, as DNA: TGTGCCAGCCAGGGACAGGCGAACACTGAAGCTTTCTTT.

The chain employs TRBV6-5 and TRBJ1-2; D not certain. From germline, CDR1 is MNHEY and CDR2 SVGAGI. V lost 4 bases and J 11 bases, leaving 8 bases between the germline ends. This CDR3 has 10 residues. The chain's CDR3 is CASSFETYTF. DNA of the CDR3: TGTGCCAGCAGTTTCGAAACTTACACCTTC.

The rearrangement joins TRBV30 to TRBJ1-5; no firm D call. The ends were cut back, 0 bases at V and 3 bases at J, with 18 bases in the middle. CDR1 GTSNPN and CDR2 SVGIG come from the germline V gene (reference sequence). This CDR3 spans 17 amino acids. In DNA, the CDR3 is TGTGCCTGGAGTGTTGACCCGGCAAGTGATAACAATCAGCCCCAGCATTTT. Translating it yields CAWSVDPASDNNQPQHF.

Only a few counts were recorded for this clone. V gene TRBV29-1 combines with J gene TRBJ1-4; maybe TRBD1 (6 bases). The CDR3 is made up of 16 amino acids. Deletions cut 3 bases from V and 8 bases from J, with 22 bases between. Germline loops: CDR1 SQVTM, CDR2 ANQGSEA. The CDR3, as DNA: TGCAGCGTTGAGGACACTCGAGGGGGTAAAGGGGAAAAACTGTTTTTT. Translated, it gives CSVEDTRGGKGEKLFF.

With respect to this clone: One end of the junction does not line up with germline, which may come from a read error. CDR3 loop: CASSSGQLVSF. In DNA form, the CDR3 reads TGTGCCAGCAGCTCGGGACAGTTGGTAAGCTTC. This chain uses TRBV9 with TRBJ2-7; 7 bases map to TRBD1. Germline V gene data show CDR1 as SGDLS and CDR2 as YYNGEE. CDR3 length: 11 residues.

This clone was seen ten or more times. At the DNA level, this CDR3 is encoded by other sequences in the same sample as well. The genes are TRBV19 and TRBJ1-6, with 8 bases fitting TRBD1. The CDR3 loop spans 15 amino acids. The trim removed 7 bases at V and 0 bases at J, leaving 2 bases unmatched. The germline V gene has CDR1 LNHDA and CDR2 SQIVND (reference sequence). This CDR3 reads CASNTGGSYNSPLHF. DNA of the CDR3: TGTGCCAGTAATACAGGGGGCTCCTATAATTCACCCCTCCACTTT.

V and J are TRBV6-1 and TRBJ2-1; the D is unclear. V was cut by 2 bases and J by 13 bases, with 15 bases left in between. This CDR3 contains 13 residues. CDR1 MNHNS and CDR2 SASEGT come from the germline V gene. DNA of the CDR3: TGTGCCAGCAGTGAAATGTGGACGGAAATCCAGTTCTTC. Protein sequence: CASSEMWTEIQFF.

The gene calls are TRBV7-2 and TRBJ2-1; 9 bases map to TRBD2. Germline CDR1 is SGHTA and CDR2 is FQGNSA. Trimming removed 2 bases from V and 3 bases from J; junction bases left unmatched: 2. There are 15 residues in the CDR3. The CDR3, as DNA: TGTGCCAGCAGCTTATCGCGGGGGGGCTACAATGAGCAGTTCTTC. Protein: CASSLSRGGYNEQFF.